This passage covers 23 T cell receptor beta chains from one sample sequenced in a study of blood T cell repertoires in COVID-19. Profiled with immunoSEQ multiplex PCR; TCRdb holds only in-frame clones, not every one. This sample yields 150,000 or so clones, of which 75% to 90% are seen a single time; roughly an eighth belongs to the top ten. Input material: peripheral blood. All receptors derive from a young man with COVID-19, enrolled during active disease.

The chain uses TRBV18 and TRBJ2-3, with D perhaps TRBD1 (5 bases). The germline gives CDR1 KGHSH, CDR2 LQKENI. V gave up 3 bases and J gave up 1 base, with 8 bases separating them. This CDR3 region has 14 residues. In DNA form, the CDR3 reads TGTGCCAGCTCACCGACGACAGGCACAGATACGCAGTATTTT. Translation gives CASSPTTGTDTQYF.

The chain combines TRBV19 with TRBJ2-7; 9 nucleotides align to TRBD2. Germline V gene data show CDR1 as LNHDA and CDR2 as SQIVND (reference sequence). The CDR3 runs to 15 residues. V gave up 2 bases and J gave up 2 bases; unmatched junction bases: 4. The CDR3 DNA reads TGTGCCAGTAGTATAAATAGCGGGAGTACCTACGAGCAGTACTTC. Its protein is CASSINSGSTYEQYF.

The chain recombines TRBV7-8 with TRBJ1-2; 10 nucleotides agree with TRBD1. The germline V gene has CDR1 SGHVS and CDR2 FQNEAQ. CDR3 length equals 14 residues. The V gene end was trimmed by 3 bases and the J gene end by 8 bases; junction bases not matched to a gene: 6. In DNA, the CDR3 is TGTGCCAGCAGCTTTCGGACAGGGGGTGAAGGCTACACCTTC. It yields the protein CASSFRTGGEGYTF.

Regarding this clone: One end of the junction varies from germline; a read error may be responsible. This chain uses TRBV29-1 with TRBJ1-4, with D hard to call. The CDR3 has 13 residues. Germline V gene sequence: CDR1 SQVTM, CDR2 ANQGSEA. The CDR3 is CSVDPGFREKLLF. The CDR3 DNA sequence: TGCAGCGTTGATCCAGGATTTCGGGAAAAACTGCTTTTT.

The count of this clone is one. The rearrangement links TRBV5-1 to TRBJ2-7; TRBD2 matches 10 bases. Unmatched junction bases numbered 6, after V lost 1 base and J lost 5 bases. The CDR3 consists of 15 residues. Germline V lookup: CDR1 SGHRS, CDR2 YFSETQ. The CDR3 sequence is CASSLILAGADEQYF. The CDR3 bases are TGCGCCAGCAGCTTGATTCTAGCGGGAGCGGACGAGCAGTACTTC.

The chain combines TRBV20-1 with TRBJ2-7, with 10 bases lining up with TRBD2. Germline V lookup: CDR1 DFQATT, CDR2 SNEGSKA (reference sequence). The junction had 5 bases not matched to a gene; V was cut back by 3 bases and J by 3 bases. This CDR3 has 14 amino acids. The CDR3 DNA follows: TGCAGTGCTAGTGGACTAGCGGCAGTCTACGAGCAGTACTTC. This encodes CSASGLAAVYEQYF.

The chain is built from TRBV18 and TRBJ2-2, with a weak D call TRBD1 (6 bases). V lost 3 bases and J lost 5, with 7 bases in between. This CDR3 is built from 13 residues. Germline CDR1 reads KGHSH; CDR2 reads LQKENI. The CDR3 nucleotides are TGTGCCAGCTCACCCAGGGGTACCGGGGAGCTGTTTTTT. It translates to CASSPRGTGELFF.

This clone was seen only once. This chain links TRBV19 with TRBJ2-5; TRBD1 matches 7 bases. Trimming took 7 bases from V and 1 from J; bases not matched to a gene: 15. The CDR3 consists of 17 residues. Germline-derived CDR1 and CDR2 are LNHDA and SQIVND (reference sequence). In DNA, the CDR3 is TGTGCCAGTACCCCATACTCAGGGTACAGGGGCCAAGAGACCCAGTACTTC. Translation: CASTPYSGYRGQETQYF.

This rearrangement joins TRBV9 to TRBJ2-3; D not resolved. Germline-derived CDR1 and CDR2 are SGDLS and YYNGEE. Trimming took off 0 bases at V and 2 bases at J, with 13 bases between the two ends. The CDR3 consists of 16 residues. The CDR3 is CASSVGAGPLTDTQYF. The DNA of the CDR3 is TGTGCCAGCAGCGTAGGGGCAGGTCCTCTCACAGATACGCAGTATTTT.

This CDR3 is CASSQPSYEQFF. DNA of the CDR3: TGTGCCAGCAGCCAACCCTCTTATGAGCAGTTCTTC. The chain couples TRBV3-1 (or the pseudogene TRBV3-2) to TRBJ2-1; D is unresolved. This CDR3 spans 12 amino acids. Germline loops: CDR1 LGHDT, CDR2 YNNKEL (reference sequence). V lost 2 bases, J lost 8 bases, and 7 bases lay in between.

This rearrangement joins TRBV6-2 or TRBV6-3 to TRBJ2-4; D ambiguous. The CDR3 sequence is 18 residues long. Germline CDR1 MNHEY, CDR2 SVGEGT. V was clipped by 2 bases and J by 0 bases, with 17 bases between them. CDR3 in amino acids: CASSYPVTLTLAKNIQYF. DNA for the CDR3: TGTGCCAGCAGTTACCCCGTGACATTGACGCTAGCCAAAAACATTCAGTACTTC.

The chain links TRBV28 to TRBJ1-1; D remains ambiguous. Deletions cut 4 bases from V and 7 bases from J, with 13 bases between. The CDR3 spans 13 residues. From germline, CDR1 is MDHEN and CDR2 SYDVKM. The CDR3 bases are TGTGCCAGCAGTTACTCATGGTCCCGTGAAGCTTTCTTT. The encoded protein is CASSYSWSREAFF. The entire variable domain, with the rest obtained from reference TRBV28 and TRBJ1-1, is as follows: DVKVTQSSRYLVKRTGEKVFLECVQDMDHENMFWYRQDPGLGLRLIYFSYDVKMKEKGDIPEGYSVSREKKERFSLILESASTNQTSMYLCASSYSWSREAFFGQGTRLTVV.

The V and J genes are TRBV13 and TRBJ2-1; no clear D. V was clipped by 0 bases and J by 4 bases, with 10 bases between them. This CDR3 has 15 residues. CDR1 and CDR2 (germline): PRHDT, FYEKMQ (reference sequence). The DNA of the CDR3 is TGTGCCAGCAGCTTAGGTTTTGCGGAATACAATGAGCAGTTCTTC. Translated: CASSLGFAEYNEQFF. Full variable domain (outside the CDR3, taken from reference TRBV13 and TRBJ2-1): AAGVIQSPRHLIKEKRETATLKCYPIPRHDTVYWYQQGPGQDPQFLISFYEKMQSDKGSIPDRFSAQQFSDYHSELNMSSLELGDSALYFCASSLGFAEYNEQFFGPGTRLTVL.

This clone has only one observation. This rearrangement joins TRBV5-1 to TRBJ2-3; tentative D call: TRBD2 (6 bases). Germline loops: CDR1 SGHRS, CDR2 YFSETQ. V was clipped by 0 bases and J by 5 bases, with 10 bases between them. The CDR3 is 14 residues long. The CDR3 DNA is TGCGCCAGCAGCTTGGACAGGAGGGGAGATACGCAGTATTTT. Protein sequence: CASSLDRRGDTQYF.

J is TRBJ2-5 and V is TRBV30, with TRBD2 matching over 15 bases. CDR3 length: 15 residues. Per germline, CDR1 GTSNPN and CDR2 SVGIG (reference sequence). J was trimmed by 4 bases and V by 4 bases; bases with no gene match: 4. The CDR3 DNA reads TGTGCCTGGACCCTGGGACTAGCGGGAGGAGAGACCCAGTACTTC. Translated, it gives CAWTLGLAGGETQYF.

This chain links TRBV29-1 with TRBJ1-2; D not resolved. With 6 bases removed from V and 1 base from J, the gap between germline ends came to 18 bases. CDR3 length equals 15 residues. Germline lookup yields CDR1 SQVTM and CDR2 ANQGSEA. The CDR3 protein is CSVPDESLSNYGYTF. For the CDR3, the DNA is TGCAGCGTGCCCGATGAGTCCCTAAGTAACTATGGCTACACCTTC.

This clone was seen more than once but under ten times. This same CDR3 is encoded by further DNA sequences in the sample. The rearrangement links TRBV6-2 or TRBV6-3 to TRBJ1-5; no definite D call. Trimming removed 0 bases at V and 3 bases at J, with 6 bases between. This CDR3 region has 14 residues. Germline V lookup: CDR1 MNHEY, CDR2 SVGEGT. CDR3 protein: CASSYSEDNQPQHF. The CDR3 region has the DNA TGTGCCAGCAGTTACTCAGAGGACAATCAGCCCCAGCATTTT.

V gene TRBV28 combines with J gene TRBJ2-7, with 8 positions matching TRBD2. Trimming removed 7 bases from V and 1 base from J; junction bases left unmatched: 12. This CDR3 is 16 amino acids long. The germline V gene encodes CDR1 MDHEN and CDR2 SYDVKM. CDR3 DNA: TGTGCCAGCACTTCCCGGGAGGGCTTAACGTCCTACGAGCAGTACTTC. Amino acid sequence: CASTSREGLTSYEQYF. The full variable domain, in which reference TRBV28 and TRBJ2-7 provide the parts outside the CDR3, is DVKVTQSSRYLVKRTGEKVFLECVQDMDHENMFWYRQDPGLGLRLIYFSYDVKMKEKGDIPEGYSVSREKKERFSLILESASTNQTSMYLCASTSREGLTSYEQYFGPGTRLTVT.

The CDR3 sequence: CAWSIGGRTEAFF. CDR3 in DNA: TGTGCCTGGAGTATAGGGGGACGGACTGAAGCTTTCTTT. The genes are TRBV30 and TRBJ1-1; TRBD1 is a possible D gene (6 bases). The length of the CDR3 is 13 residues. V dropped 2 bases and J dropped 5 bases, with 12 bases sitting between them. Germline loops: CDR1 GTSNPN, CDR2 SVGIG (reference sequence).

In nucleotides, the CDR3 is TGTGCCAGCAGGCTGCTAGGGGGCGAAGGCTACACCTTC. It is translated as CASRLLGGEGYTF. The V and J genes are TRBV28 and TRBJ1-2; 7 bases fit TRBD1. CDR1 is MDHEN, CDR2 SYDVKM, per germline. The CDR3 runs 13 residues. V dropped 6 bases and J dropped 8; count of bases not matched to a gene: 9.

The chain is built from TRBV28 and TRBJ2-1, with a possible D match to TRBD1 (6 bases). This CDR3 has 15 amino acids. V was pared by 6 bases and J by 4 bases, with 16 bases between. Germline CDR1 and CDR2: MDHEN and SYDVKM. The CDR3 region is CASSPVKGVYNEQFF. DNA for the CDR3: TGTGCCAGCAGCCCGGTGAAGGGGGTGTACAATGAGCAGTTCTTC.

J is TRBJ2-5 and V is TRBV24-1, with no clear D. CDR3 size: 15 residues. Trimming shortened V by 1 base and J by 4 bases, and 12 bases separated the two germline ends. In germline, CDR1 is KGHDR, CDR2 SFDVKD. The CDR3 loop reads CATSDLSGPGETQYF. CDR3 sequence (DNA): TGTGCCACCAGTGATTTAAGTGGCCCTGGAGAGACCCAGTACTTC.

The chain has TRBV2 and TRBJ2-1; D is perhaps TRBD2 (5 bases). The germline CDR1 and CDR2 sequences are SNHLY and FYNNEI. V shed 5 bases and J shed 0 bases, with 11 bases lying between them. The CDR3 contains 15 residues. The CDR3 is CASSPRGASYNEQFF. In DNA form, the CDR3 reads TGTGCCAGCAGTCCCCGGGGAGCCTCCTACAATGAGCAGTTCTTC.